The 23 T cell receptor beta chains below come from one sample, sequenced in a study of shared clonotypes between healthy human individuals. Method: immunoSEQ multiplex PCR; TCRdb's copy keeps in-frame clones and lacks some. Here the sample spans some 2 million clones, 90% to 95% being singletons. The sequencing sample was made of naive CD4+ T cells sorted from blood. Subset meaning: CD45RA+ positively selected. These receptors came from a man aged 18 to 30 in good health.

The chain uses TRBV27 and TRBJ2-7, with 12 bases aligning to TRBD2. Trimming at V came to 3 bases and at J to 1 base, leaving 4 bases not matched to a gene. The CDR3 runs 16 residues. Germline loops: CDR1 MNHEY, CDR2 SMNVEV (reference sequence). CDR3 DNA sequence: TGTGCCAGCAGTTTGAGACTAGCGGGAGAGTCCTACGAGCAGTACTTC. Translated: CASSLRLAGESYEQYF.

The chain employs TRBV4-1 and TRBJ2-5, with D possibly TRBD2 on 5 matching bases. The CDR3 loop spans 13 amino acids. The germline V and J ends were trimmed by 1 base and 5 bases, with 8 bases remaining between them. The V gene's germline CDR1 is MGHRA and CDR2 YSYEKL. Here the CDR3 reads CASSQVWEETQYF. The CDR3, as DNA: TGCGCCAGCAGCCAAGTCTGGGAGGAGACCCAGTACTTC.

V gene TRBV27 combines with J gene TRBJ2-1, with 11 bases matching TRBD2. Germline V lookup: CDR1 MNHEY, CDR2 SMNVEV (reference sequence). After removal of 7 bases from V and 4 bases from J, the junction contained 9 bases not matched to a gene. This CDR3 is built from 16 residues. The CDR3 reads CASTPFGTSGYNEQFF. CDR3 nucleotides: TGTGCCAGCACTCCATTTGGGACTAGCGGATACAATGAGCAGTTCTTC.

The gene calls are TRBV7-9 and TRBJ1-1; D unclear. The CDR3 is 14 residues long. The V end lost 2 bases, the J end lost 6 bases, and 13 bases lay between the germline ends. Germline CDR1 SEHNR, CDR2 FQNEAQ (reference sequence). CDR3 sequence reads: CASSLQSHGSEAFF. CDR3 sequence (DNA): TGTGCCAGCAGCTTACAATCCCATGGGTCTGAAGCTTTCTTT.

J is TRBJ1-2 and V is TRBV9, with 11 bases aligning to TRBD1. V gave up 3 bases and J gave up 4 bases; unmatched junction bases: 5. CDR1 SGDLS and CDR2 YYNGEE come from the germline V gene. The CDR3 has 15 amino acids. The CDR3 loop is CASSGGQGAFYGYTF. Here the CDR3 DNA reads TGTGCCAGCAGCGGTGGACAGGGGGCTTTCTATGGCTACACCTTC.

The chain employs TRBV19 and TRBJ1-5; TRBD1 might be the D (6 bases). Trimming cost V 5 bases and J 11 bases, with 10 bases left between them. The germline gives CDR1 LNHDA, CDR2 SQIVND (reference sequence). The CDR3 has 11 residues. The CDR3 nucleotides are TGTGCCAGTAGTTCACAGGGTACCCAGCATTTT. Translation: CASSSQGTQHF.

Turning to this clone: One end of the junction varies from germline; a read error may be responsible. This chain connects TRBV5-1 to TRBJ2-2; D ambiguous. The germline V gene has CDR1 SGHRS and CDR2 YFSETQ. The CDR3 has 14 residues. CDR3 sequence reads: CASSLEGNIGELFF. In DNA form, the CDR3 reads TGCGCCAGCAGCTTGGAAGGCAACATCGGGGAGCTGTTTTTT.

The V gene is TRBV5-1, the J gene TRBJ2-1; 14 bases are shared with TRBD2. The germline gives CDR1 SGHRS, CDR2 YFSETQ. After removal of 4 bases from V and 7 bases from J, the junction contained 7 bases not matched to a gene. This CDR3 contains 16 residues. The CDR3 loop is CASSATGTSGGNEQFF. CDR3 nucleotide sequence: TGCGCCAGCAGCGCTACCGGGACTAGCGGGGGAAATGAGCAGTTCTTC.

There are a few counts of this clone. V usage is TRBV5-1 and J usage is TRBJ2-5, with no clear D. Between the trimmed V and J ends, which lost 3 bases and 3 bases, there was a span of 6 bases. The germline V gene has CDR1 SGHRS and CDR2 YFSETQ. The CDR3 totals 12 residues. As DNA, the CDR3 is TGCGCCAGCAGCTCGAACAAAGAGACCCAGTACTTC. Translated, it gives CASSSNKETQYF.

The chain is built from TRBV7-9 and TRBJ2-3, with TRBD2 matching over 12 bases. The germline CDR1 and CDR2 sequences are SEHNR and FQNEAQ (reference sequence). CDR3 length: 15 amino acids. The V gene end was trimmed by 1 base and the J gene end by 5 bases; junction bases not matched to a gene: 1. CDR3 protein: CASSLGTSGVDTQYF. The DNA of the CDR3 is TGTGCCAGCAGCTTAGGGACTAGCGGGGTAGATACGCAGTATTTT. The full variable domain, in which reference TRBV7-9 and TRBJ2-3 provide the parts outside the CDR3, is DTGVSQNPRHKITKRGQNVTFRCDPISEHNRLYWYRQTLGQGPEFLTYFQNEAQLEKSRLLSDRFSAERPKGSFSTLEIQRTEQGDSAMYLCASSLGTSGVDTQYFGPGTRLTVL.

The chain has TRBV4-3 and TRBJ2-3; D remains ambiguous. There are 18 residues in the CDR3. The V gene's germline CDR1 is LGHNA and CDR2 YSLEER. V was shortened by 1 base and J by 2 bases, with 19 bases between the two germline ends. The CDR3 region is CASSQVGIVGEFTDTQYF. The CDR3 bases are TGCGCCAGCAGCCAAGTGGGGATCGTTGGGGAATTCACAGATACGCAGTATTTT.

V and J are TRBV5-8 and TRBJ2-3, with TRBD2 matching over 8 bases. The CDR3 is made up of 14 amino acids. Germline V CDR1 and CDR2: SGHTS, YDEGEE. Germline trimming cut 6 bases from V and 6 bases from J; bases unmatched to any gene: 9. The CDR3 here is CASTPGGASDTQYF. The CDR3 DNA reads TGTGCCAGCACCCCGGGGGGGGCATCGGATACGCAGTATTTT.

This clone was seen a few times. The CDR3 is CASSIGWTATYEQYF. The DNA for the CDR3 is TGTGCCAGTAGTATAGGGTGGACGGCCACCTACGAGCAGTACTTC. V gene TRBV19 combines with J gene TRBJ2-7, with no clear D. Trimming removed 1 base from V and 2 bases from J, with 12 bases in between. The CDR3 contains 15 residues. CDR1 LNHDA and CDR2 SQIVND come from the germline V gene (reference sequence).

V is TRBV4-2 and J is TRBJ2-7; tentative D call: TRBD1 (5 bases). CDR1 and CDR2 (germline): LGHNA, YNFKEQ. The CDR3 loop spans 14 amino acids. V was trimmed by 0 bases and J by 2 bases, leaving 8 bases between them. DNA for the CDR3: TGTGCCAGCAGCCAAGAGGGGCCTGCCTACGAGCAGTACTTC. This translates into CASSQEGPAYEQYF.

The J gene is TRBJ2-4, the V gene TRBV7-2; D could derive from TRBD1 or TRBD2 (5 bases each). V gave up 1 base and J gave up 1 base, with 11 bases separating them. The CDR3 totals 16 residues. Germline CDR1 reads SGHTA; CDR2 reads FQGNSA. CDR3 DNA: TGTGCCAGCAGCTTAGTCGGGACGGTGGCCAAAAACATTCAGTACTTC. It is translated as CASSLVGTVAKNIQYF.

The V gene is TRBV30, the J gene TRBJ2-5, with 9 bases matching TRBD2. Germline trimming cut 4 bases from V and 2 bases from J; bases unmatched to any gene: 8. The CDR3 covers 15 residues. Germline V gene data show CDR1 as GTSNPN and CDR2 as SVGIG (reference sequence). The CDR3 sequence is CAWTAQSGGQETQYF. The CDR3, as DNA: TGTGCCTGGACCGCCCAGAGCGGGGGGCAAGAGACCCAGTACTTC. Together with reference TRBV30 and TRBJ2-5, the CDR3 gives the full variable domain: SQTIHQWPATLVQPVGSPLSLECTVEGTSNPNLYWYRQAAGRGLQLLFYSVGIGQISSEVPQNLSASRPQDRQFILSSKKLLLSDSGFYLCAWTAQSGGQETQYFGPGTRLLVL.

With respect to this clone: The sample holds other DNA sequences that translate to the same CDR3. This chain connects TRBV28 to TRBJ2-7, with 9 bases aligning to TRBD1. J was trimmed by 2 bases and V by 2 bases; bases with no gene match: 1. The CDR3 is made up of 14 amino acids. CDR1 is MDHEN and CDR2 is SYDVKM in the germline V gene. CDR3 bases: TGTGCCAGCAGTTTACGACAGGGGGCCTACGAGCAGTACTTC. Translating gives CASSLRQGAYEQYF.

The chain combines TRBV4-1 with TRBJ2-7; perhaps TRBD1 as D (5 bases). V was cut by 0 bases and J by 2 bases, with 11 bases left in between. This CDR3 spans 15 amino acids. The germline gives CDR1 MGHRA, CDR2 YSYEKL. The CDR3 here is CASSQEGRVAYEQYF. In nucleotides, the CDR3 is TGCGCCAGCAGCCAAGAGGGCAGGGTAGCCTACGAGCAGTACTTC.

CDR3 bases: TGTGCCAGTAGTAAAGTAGCTTTGGAGCAGTTCTTC. As protein: CASSKVALEQFF. The rearrangement joins TRBV19 to TRBJ2-1; D is unresolved. V was cut by 4 bases and J by 10 bases, with 11 bases left in between. The CDR3 has 12 amino acids. The germline gives CDR1 LNHDA, CDR2 SQIVND (reference sequence).

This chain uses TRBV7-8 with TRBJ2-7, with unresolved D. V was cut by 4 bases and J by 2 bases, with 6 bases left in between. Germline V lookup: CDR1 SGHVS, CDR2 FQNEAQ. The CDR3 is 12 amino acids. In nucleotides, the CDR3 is TGTGCCAGCAGCTATCAGCCCTACGAGCAGTACTTC. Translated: CASSYQPYEQYF.

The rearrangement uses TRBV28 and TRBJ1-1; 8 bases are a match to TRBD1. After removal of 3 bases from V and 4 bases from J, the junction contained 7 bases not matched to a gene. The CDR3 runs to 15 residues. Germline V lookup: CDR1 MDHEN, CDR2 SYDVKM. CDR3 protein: CASSLTPQGGTEAFF. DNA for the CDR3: TGTGCCAGCAGTTTGACCCCACAGGGGGGCACTGAAGCTTTCTTT.

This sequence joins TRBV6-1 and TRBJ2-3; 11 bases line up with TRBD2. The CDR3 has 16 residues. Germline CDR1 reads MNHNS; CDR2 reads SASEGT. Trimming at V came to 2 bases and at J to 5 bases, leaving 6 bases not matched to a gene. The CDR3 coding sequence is TGTGCCAGCAGTGAAAGTAGCGGGGGGGTCGGAGATACGCAGTATTTT. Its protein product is CASSESSGGVGDTQYF.

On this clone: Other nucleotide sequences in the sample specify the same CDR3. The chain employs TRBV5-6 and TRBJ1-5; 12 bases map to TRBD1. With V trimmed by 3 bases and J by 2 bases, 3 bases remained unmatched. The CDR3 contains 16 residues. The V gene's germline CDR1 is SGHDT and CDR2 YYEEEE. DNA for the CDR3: TGTGCCAGCAGCTCTGGGACAGGGGGCCGCAATCAGCCCCAGCATTTT. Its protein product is CASSSGTGGRNQPQHF.